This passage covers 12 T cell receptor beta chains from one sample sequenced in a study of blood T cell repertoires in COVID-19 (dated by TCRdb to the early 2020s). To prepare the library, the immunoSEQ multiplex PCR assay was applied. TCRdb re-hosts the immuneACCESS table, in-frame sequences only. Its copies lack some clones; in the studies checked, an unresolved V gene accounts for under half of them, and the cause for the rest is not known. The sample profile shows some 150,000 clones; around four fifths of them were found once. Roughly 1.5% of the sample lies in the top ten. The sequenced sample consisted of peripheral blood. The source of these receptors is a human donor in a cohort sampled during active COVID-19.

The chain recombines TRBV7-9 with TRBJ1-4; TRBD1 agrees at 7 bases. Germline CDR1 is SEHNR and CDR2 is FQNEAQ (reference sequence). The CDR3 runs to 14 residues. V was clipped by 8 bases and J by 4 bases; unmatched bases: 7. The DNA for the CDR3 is TGTGCCAGCGTTCCCCGGGACAGTAATGAAAAACTGTTTTTT. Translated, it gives CASVPRDSNEKLFF. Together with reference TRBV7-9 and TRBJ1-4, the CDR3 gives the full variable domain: DTGVSQNPRHKITKRGQNVTFRCDPISEHNRLYWYRQTLGQGPEFLTYFQNEAQLEKSRLLSDRFSAERPKGSFSTLEIQRTEQGDSAMYLCASVPRDSNEKLFFGSGTQLSVL.

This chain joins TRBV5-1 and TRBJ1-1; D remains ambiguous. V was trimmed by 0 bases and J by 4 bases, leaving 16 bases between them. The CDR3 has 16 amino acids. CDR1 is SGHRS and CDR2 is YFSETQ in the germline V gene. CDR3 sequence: CASSLAGQRSGTEAFF. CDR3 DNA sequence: TGCGCCAGCAGCTTGGCCGGGCAGCGGTCGGGCACTGAAGCTTTCTTT.

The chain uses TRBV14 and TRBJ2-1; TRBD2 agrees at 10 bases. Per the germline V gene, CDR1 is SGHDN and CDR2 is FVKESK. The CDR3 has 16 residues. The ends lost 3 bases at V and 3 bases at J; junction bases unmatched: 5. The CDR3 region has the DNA TGTGCCAGCAGCCATACTAGGACTAGCGGCTACAATGAGCAGTTCTTC. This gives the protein CASSHTRTSGYNEQFF.

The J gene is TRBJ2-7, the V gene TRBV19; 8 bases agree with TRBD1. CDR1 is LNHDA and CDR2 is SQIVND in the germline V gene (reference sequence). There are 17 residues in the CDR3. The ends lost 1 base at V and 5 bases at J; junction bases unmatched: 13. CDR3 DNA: TGTGCCAGTAGTATAGGCCCGGACAGGGCGCGGAAAAACGAGCAGTACTTC. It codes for CASSIGPDRARKNEQYF.

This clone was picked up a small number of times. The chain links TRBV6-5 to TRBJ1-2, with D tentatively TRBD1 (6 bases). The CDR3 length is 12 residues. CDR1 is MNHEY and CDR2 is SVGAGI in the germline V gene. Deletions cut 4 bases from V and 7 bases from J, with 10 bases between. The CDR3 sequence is CASSFDRSGYTF. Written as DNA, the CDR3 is TGTGCCAGCAGTTTCGACAGGAGTGGCTACACCTTC.

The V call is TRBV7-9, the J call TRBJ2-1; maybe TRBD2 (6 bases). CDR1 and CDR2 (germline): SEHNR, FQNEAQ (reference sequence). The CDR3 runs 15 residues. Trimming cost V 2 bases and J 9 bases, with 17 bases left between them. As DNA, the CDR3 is TGTGCCAGCAGCTTAATGACTAGTTTTGAGGGTGAGCAGTTCTTC. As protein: CASSLMTSFEGEQFF. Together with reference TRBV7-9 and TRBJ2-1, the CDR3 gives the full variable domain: DTGVSQNPRHKITKRGQNVTFRCDPISEHNRLYWYRQTLGQGPEFLTYFQNEAQLEKSRLLSDRFSAERPKGSFSTLEIQRTEQGDSAMYLCASSLMTSFEGEQFFGPGTRLTVL.

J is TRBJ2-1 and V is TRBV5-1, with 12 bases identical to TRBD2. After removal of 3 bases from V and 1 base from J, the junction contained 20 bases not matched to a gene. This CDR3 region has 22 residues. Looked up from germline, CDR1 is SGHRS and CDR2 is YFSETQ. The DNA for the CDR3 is TGCGCCAGCAGCTCCTACACCGGTAAGACTAGCGGGAGTAATTCGTCCTACAATGAGCAGTTCTTC. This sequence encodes CASSSYTGKTSGSNSSYNEQFF.

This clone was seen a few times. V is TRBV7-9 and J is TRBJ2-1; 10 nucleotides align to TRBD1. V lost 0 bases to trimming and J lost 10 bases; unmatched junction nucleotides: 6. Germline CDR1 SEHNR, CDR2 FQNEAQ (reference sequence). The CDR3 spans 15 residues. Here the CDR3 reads CASSLAGTGVLEQFF. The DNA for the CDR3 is TGTGCCAGCAGCTTAGCTGGGACAGGGGTCCTCGAGCAGTTCTTC.

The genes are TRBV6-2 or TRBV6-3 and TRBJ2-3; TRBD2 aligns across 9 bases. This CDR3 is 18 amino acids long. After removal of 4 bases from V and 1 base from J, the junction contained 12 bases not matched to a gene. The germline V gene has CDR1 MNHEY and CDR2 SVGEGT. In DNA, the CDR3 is TGTGCCAGCAGTTCGCAACCTAATCTAGCGGGGCGCACAGATACGCAGTATTTT. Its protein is CASSSQPNLAGRTDTQYF.

CDR3 residues: CASSLLQGSSPLHF. CDR3 sequence (DNA): TGTGCCAGCAGCTTGCTACAGGGGAGTTCACCCCTCCACTTT. The V and J genes are TRBV5-6 and TRBJ1-6; TRBD1 matches 7 bases. With 1 base clipped from V and 9 bases from J, the junction kept 4 bases outside the gene matches. Germline V lookup: CDR1 SGHDT, CDR2 YYEEEE. This CDR3 contains 14 residues.

The DNA of the CDR3 is TGTGCCAGCAGCCTACTGGGGAGGGACACTGAAGCTTTCTTT. Translating gives CASSLLGRDTEAFF. This rearrangement joins TRBV7-3 to TRBJ1-1; D is ambiguous. V was trimmed by 5 bases and J by 3 bases, leaving 13 bases between them. Germline CDR1 reads SGHTA; CDR2 reads FQGTGA. The CDR3 totals 14 residues.

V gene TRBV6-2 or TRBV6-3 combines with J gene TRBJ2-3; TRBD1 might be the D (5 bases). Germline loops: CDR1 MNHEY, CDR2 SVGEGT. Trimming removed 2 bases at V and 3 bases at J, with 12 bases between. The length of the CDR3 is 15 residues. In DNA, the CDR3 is TGTGCCAGCAGTTACGGGGCAGGGTGGACAGATACGCAGTATTTT. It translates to CASSYGAGWTDTQYF.